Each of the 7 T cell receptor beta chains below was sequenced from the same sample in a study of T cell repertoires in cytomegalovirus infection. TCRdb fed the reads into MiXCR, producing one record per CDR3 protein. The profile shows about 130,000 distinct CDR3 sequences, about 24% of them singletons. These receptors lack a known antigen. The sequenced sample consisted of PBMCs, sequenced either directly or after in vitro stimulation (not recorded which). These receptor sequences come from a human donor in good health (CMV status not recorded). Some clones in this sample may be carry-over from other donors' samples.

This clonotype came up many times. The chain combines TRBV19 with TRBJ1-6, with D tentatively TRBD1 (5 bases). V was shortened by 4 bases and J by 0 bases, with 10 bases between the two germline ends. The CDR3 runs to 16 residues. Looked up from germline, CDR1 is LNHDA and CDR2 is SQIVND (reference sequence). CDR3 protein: CASSTRQSSYNSPLHF. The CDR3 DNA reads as TGTGCCAGTAGTACCCGACAGAGCTCCTATAATTCACCCCTCCACTTT.

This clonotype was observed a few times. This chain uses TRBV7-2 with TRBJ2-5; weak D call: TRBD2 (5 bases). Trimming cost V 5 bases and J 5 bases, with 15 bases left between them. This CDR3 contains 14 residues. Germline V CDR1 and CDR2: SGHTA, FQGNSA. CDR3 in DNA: TGTGCCAGCAGCCCCCCGTTAGCGTGGGAGACCCAGTACTTC. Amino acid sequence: CASSPPLAWETQYF.

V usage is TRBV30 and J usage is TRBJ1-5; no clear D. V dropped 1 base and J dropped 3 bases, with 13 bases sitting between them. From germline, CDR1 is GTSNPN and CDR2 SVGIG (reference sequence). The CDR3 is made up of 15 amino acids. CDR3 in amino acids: CAWSAISGINQPQHF. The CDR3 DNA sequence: TGTGCCTGGAGTGCCATATCGGGGATCAATCAGCCCCAGCATTTT.

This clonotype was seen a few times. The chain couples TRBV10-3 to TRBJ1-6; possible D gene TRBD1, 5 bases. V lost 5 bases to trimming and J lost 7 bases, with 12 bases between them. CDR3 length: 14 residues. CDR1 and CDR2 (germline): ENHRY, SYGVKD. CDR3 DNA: TGTGCCATCAGTTCGGGACTGCGGAATTCACCCCTCCACTTT. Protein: CAISSGLRNSPLHF.

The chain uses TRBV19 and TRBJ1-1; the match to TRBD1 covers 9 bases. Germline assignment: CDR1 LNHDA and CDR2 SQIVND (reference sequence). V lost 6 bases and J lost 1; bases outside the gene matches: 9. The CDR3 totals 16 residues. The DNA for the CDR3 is TGTGCCAGTAGCGTGGGGCTGGACAGGGGGAACACTGAAGCTTTCTTT. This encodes CASSVGLDRGNTEAFF.

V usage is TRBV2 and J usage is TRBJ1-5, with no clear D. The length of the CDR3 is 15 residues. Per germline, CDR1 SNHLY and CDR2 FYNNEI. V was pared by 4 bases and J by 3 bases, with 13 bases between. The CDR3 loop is CASSVGLTDNQPQHF. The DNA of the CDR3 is TGTGCCAGCAGTGTAGGACTCACGGACAATCAGCCCCAGCATTTT.

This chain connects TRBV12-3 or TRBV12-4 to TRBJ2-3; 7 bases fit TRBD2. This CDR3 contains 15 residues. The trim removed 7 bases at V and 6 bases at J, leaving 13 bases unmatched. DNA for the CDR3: TGTGCCAGCACGTTCGGGGCGGGAGCGGGGGATACGCAGTATTTT. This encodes CASTFGAGAGDTQYF.